This T cell receptor beta chain was sequenced for a study of cytomegalovirus exposure and HLA in healthy donors. This table comes from immunoSEQ multiplex PCR, and its TCRdb copy is limited to in-frame clones, with some not included. Counted here are 150,000 to 200,000 clones, around four fifths occurring once; the ten biggest clones make up 2% to 2.5%. V was trimmed by 4 bases and J by 1 base, leaving 7 bases between them. The CDR3 covers 12 residues. Germline CDR1 SQVTM, CDR2 ANQGSEA. The sample was PBMCs. This sequence originates from a man aged 25 to 40 in good health and CMV-seropositive. This chain uses TRBV29-1 with TRBJ1-1; the D is unclear. CDR3 loop: CSVVLRNTEAFF. CDR3 DNA sequence: TGCAGCGTTGTTTTGCGGAACACTGAAGCTTTCTTT.